A single sample gave rise to the 19 T cell receptor beta chains below, sequenced in a study of early T cells in non-severe SARS-CoV-2 infection. TCRdb passed the 5' RACE reads through MiXCR, listing each CDR3 protein once. The profile covers about 64,000 distinct CDR3 sequences, with over 10% appearing a single time and about 4.2% taken by the ten largest. Sequenced sample: whole blood. The receptors here all came from an adult who was a healthcare worker with PCR-confirmed SARS-CoV-2 infection or an uninfected control (not recorded which).

This clonotype appeared a few times. The genes are TRBV7-8 and TRBJ2-7, with D perhaps TRBD2 (5 bases). Deletions cut 0 bases from V and 6 bases from J, with 6 bases between. The CDR3 extends over 12 amino acids. Germline V gene sequence: CDR1 SGHVS, CDR2 FQNEAQ. The CDR3 sequence is CASSLARAEQYF. The DNA of the CDR3 is TGTGCCAGCAGCTTAGCGCGGGCCGAGCAGTACTTC.

This clonotype was observed a few times. V is TRBV6-5 and J is TRBJ1-5; D not resolved. The germline gives CDR1 MNHEY, CDR2 SVGAGI. The CDR3 consists of 17 residues. Trimming removed 0 bases from V and 1 base from J, with 13 bases in between. CDR3 sequence reads: CASSYSWAEASNQPQHF. The CDR3 DNA reads as TGTGCCAGCAGTTACTCTTGGGCGGAGGCCAGCAATCAGCCCCAGCATTTT.

The gene calls are TRBV2 and TRBJ2-7, with D possibly matching TRBD2 (5 bases). V was cut by 4 bases and J by 5 bases, with 12 bases left in between. The CDR3 contains 13 residues. Germline V gene sequence: CDR1 SNHLY, CDR2 FYNNEI. The CDR3 here is CASSGTADHEQYF. The CDR3 DNA sequence: TGTGCCAGCAGTGGGACTGCGGATCACGAGCAGTACTTC.

V usage is TRBV13 and J usage is TRBJ2-3; D remains unclear. The CDR3 runs 14 residues. From germline, CDR1 is PRHDT and CDR2 FYEKMQ (reference sequence). Trimming shortened V by 0 bases and J by 2 bases, and 6 bases separated the two germline ends. This CDR3 reads CASSLGPPTDTQYF. DNA for the CDR3: TGTGCCAGCAGCTTAGGCCCACCCACAGATACGCAGTATTTT.

This clonotype has at least ten counts. The rearrangement uses TRBV3-1 and TRBJ2-1, with 8 positions matching TRBD2. V lost 5 bases to trimming and J lost 5 bases; unmatched junction nucleotides: 5. Germline V lookup: CDR1 LGHDT, CDR2 YNNKEL (reference sequence). This CDR3 spans 14 amino acids. As DNA, the CDR3 is TGTGCCAGCAGCGTTACTAGCGGAAACAATGAGCAGTTCTTC. This gives the protein CASSVTSGNNEQFF.

This clonotype was picked up many times. The chain joins TRBV7-2 to TRBJ1-1; TRBD1 agrees at 8 bases. The V and J ends lost 5 bases and 11 bases, in that order; junction bases with no gene match: 13. This CDR3 comprises 14 residues. Per germline, CDR1 SGHTA and CDR2 FQGNSA. This chain's CDR3 is CASSPDRGSFGAFF. CDR3 nucleotides: TGTGCCAGCAGCCCCGACAGGGGTTCGTTTGGGGCTTTCTTT.

V is TRBV15 and J is TRBJ2-7; no firm D call. The V end lost 3 bases, the J end lost 6 bases, and 15 bases lay between the germline ends. Per germline, CDR1 LNHNV and CDR2 YYDKDF (reference sequence). The CDR3 runs to 14 residues. CDR3 loop: CATSRGLRNLEQYF. The CDR3, as DNA: TGTGCCACCAGCAGGGGCCTTCGTAACCTCGAGCAGTACTTC.

To note about this clonotype: One end of the junction fails to match germline, which may point to a read error. The chain joins TRBV5-1 to TRBJ1-1; D not certain. The CDR3 is made up of 13 amino acids. From germline, CDR1 is SGHRS and CDR2 YFSETQ. CDR3 residues: CTSSWGTNTEAFF. The CDR3 DNA is TGCACCAGCAGCTGGGGAACCAACACTGAAGCTTTCTTT. Looking up the rest from reference TRBV5-1 and TRBJ1-1 gives the full variable domain: KAGVTQTPRYLIKTRGQQVTLSCSPISGHRSVSWYQQTPGQGLQFLFEYFSETQRNKGNFPGRFSGRQFSNSRSEMNVSTLELGDSALYLCTSSWGTNTEAFFGQGTRLTVV.

This chain joins TRBV4-3 and TRBJ2-6, with D unresolved. CDR3 size: 16 residues. The germline V gene encodes CDR1 LGHNA and CDR2 YSLEER. The germline V and J ends were trimmed by 0 bases and 0 bases, with 6 bases remaining between them. The CDR3 DNA reads as TGCGCCAGCAGCCAAGAGGCAACCTCTGGGGCCAACGTCCTGACTTTC. It specifies CASSQEATSGANVLTF.

This clonotype was seen repeatedly, ten times or more. The chain combines TRBV18 with TRBJ1-1, with no clear D. The germline CDR1 and CDR2 sequences are KGHSH and LQKENI. Trimming removed 0 bases from V and 7 bases from J, with 9 bases in between. This CDR3 contains 13 residues. The CDR3 sequence: CASSPPGYGEAFF. The DNA of the CDR3 is TGTGCCAGCTCACCACCTGGGTATGGTGAAGCTTTCTTT.

V and J are TRBV6-2 or TRBV6-3 and TRBJ2-6; D gene uncertain. This CDR3 comprises 14 residues. Germline V CDR1 and CDR2: MNHEY, SVGEGT. The V end lost 8 bases, the J end lost 0 bases, and 8 bases lay between the germline ends. CDR3 loop: CASGRTSGANVLTF. CDR3 sequence (DNA): TGTGCCAGCGGAAGGACCTCTGGGGCCAACGTCCTGACTTTC.

A few counts support this clonotype. This chain links TRBV6-5 with TRBJ2-1; 9 nucleotides line up with TRBD1. With V trimmed by 1 base and J by 9 bases, 7 bases remained unmatched. The CDR3 has 15 amino acids. The V gene's germline CDR1 is MNHEY and CDR2 SVGAGI. This CDR3 is CASSYYRGRRSEQFF. The CDR3 coding sequence is TGTGCCAGCAGTTACTACAGGGGGCGCCGGAGTGAGCAGTTCTTC.

The chain recombines TRBV27 with TRBJ2-5; 9 positions agree with TRBD2. The ends lost 2 bases at V and 5 bases at J; junction bases unmatched: 0. The CDR3 has 13 amino acids. CDR1 MNHEY and CDR2 SMNVEV come from the germline V gene (reference sequence). Written as DNA, the CDR3 is TGTGCCAGCAGTTTAGCGGGGGGGGAGACCCAGTACTTC. It translates to CASSLAGGETQYF.

This clonotype came up many times. V gene TRBV6-4 combines with J gene TRBJ2-3, with TRBD2 as a possible D gene (5 bases). The V end lost 4 bases, the J end lost 5 bases, and 10 bases lay between the germline ends. The CDR3 spans 13 residues. Germline loops: CDR1 MRHNA, CDR2 SNTAGT. The CDR3 sequence: CASSVDGGDTQYF. The CDR3 bases are TGTGCCAGCAGTGTGGACGGAGGAGATACGCAGTATTTT.

This clonotype was seen only once. The chain combines TRBV30 with TRBJ1-1; D possibly corresponds to TRBD1 (6 bases). The CDR3 is made up of 10 amino acids. The germline gives CDR1 GTSNPN, CDR2 SVGIG (reference sequence). The germline V and J ends were trimmed by 2 bases and 14 bases, with 12 bases remaining between them. The CDR3, as DNA: TGTGCCTGGAGTAGAGGGGGTTTATTCTTT. Protein sequence: CAWSRGGLFF.

This clonotype was counted a few times. The rearrangement joins TRBV6-6 to TRBJ1-1; a weak D match, TRBD1 (6 bases). This CDR3 spans 13 amino acids. CDR1 MNHNY and CDR2 SVGAGI come from the germline V gene (reference sequence). The V gene lost 8 bases and the J gene lost 3 bases, with 13 bases spanning the gap. CDR3 region: CASLKGEDTEAFF. The CDR3 nucleotides read TGTGCCAGCCTGAAGGGGGAGGACACTGAAGCTTTCTTT.

This clonotype was detected many times. The J gene is TRBJ2-1, the V gene TRBV5-1; a possible D gene is TRBD1 (6 bases). CDR1 SGHRS and CDR2 YFSETQ come from the germline V gene. V lost 0 bases and J 1 base, leaving 14 bases between the germline ends. The CDR3 is 17 residues long. The CDR3 region is CASSLATGMRSYNEQFF. The CDR3 nucleotides are TGCGCCAGCAGCTTGGCCACAGGGATGAGATCCTACAATGAGCAGTTCTTC. Variable domain in full (rest from reference TRBV5-1 and TRBJ2-1): KAGVTQTPRYLIKTRGQQVTLSCSPISGHRSVSWYQQTPGQGLQFLFEYFSETQRNKGNFPGRFSGRQFSNSRSEMNVSTLELGDSALYLCASSLATGMRSYNEQFFGPGTRLTVL.

This clonotype appeared a few times. The chain carries TRBV29-1 and TRBJ2-1, with 7 bases that match TRBD1. The junction had 4 bases not matched to a gene; V was cut back by 5 bases and J by 12 bases. The CDR3 has 10 residues. Germline V gives CDR1 SQVTM, CDR2 ANQGSEA. CDR3 bases: TGCAGCGTTCTACAGGGGTGGCAGTTCTTC. Amino acids: CSVLQGWQFF.

This clonotype came up many times. The chain joins TRBV7-9 to TRBJ2-7; D unclear. The CDR3 has 15 amino acids. V was cut by 0 bases and J by 7 bases, with 16 bases left in between. Germline CDR1 and CDR2: SEHNR and FQNEAQ (reference sequence). The CDR3 loop is CASSLAEAVDAEQYF. The CDR3 DNA reads as TGTGCCAGCAGCTTAGCGGAAGCCGTGGATGCGGAGCAGTACTTC.